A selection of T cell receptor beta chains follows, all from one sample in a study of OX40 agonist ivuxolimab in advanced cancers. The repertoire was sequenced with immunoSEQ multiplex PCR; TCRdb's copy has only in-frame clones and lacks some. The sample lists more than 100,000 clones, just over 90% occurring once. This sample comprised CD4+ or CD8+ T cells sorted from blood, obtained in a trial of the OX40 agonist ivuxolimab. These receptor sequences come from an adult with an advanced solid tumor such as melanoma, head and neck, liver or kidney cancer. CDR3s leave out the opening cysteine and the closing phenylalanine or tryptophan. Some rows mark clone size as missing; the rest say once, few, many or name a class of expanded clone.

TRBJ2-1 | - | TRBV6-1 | ASNWGEQF
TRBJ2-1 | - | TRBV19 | ASSIPAYNEQF
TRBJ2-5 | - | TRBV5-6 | ASSDGTGGRETQY
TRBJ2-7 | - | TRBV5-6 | ASSHRTPQGTREQY
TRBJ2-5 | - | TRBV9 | ASSVDVGAETQY
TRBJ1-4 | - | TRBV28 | ASSPAGGTNEKLF
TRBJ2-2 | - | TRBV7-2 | ASSLLRMAGGELF
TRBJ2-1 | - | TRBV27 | ASSLPGTSGYNEQF
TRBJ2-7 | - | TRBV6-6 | ASSSLGASSEQY
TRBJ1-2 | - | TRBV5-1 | ASSDEASYGYT
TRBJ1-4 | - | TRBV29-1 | SGLSGQGDEKLF
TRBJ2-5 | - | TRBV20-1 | SAPFGTQY
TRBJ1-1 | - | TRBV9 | ASSVVNRAEAF
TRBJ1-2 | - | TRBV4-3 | ASSTRVSNYGYT
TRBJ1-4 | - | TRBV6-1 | ASGPGGSNEKLF
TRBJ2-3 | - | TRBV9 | ASSVGAVDTQY
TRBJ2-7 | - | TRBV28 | ASSQDPEYEQY
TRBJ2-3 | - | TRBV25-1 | ASSPPSGRAADTQY
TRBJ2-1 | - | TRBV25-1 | ASRPSQGTASSYNEQF
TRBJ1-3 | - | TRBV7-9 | AATQGSGNTIY
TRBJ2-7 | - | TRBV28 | ASRGDIYEQY
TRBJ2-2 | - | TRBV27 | ASRPGQGPGELF
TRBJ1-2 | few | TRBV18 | ASSLDSHYGYT
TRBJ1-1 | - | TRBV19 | ASSIVSKNTEAF
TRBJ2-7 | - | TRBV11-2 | ASSTRTSLSEQY
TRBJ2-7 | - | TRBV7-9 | ASSWTYEQY
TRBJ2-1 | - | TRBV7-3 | ASSILTSGNNEQF
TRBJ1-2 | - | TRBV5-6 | ASSRRDSPPQIYGYT
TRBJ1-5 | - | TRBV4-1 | ASSLQGNEPQH
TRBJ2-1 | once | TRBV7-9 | ASSSTQGQLLRNEQF
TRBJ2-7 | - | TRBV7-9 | ASSPSGGSHEQY
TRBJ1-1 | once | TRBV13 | ASSLLGNTEAF
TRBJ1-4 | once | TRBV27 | ASKGTATNEKLF
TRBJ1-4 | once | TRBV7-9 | ASSWGQKNEKLF
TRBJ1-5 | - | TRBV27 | ASSPYDSNPSNQPQH
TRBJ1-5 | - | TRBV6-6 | ASRHWGSDQPQH
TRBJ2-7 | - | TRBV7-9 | ASSPNPQGLGL